One T cell receptor beta chain is described in this entry. Its antigen is unknown. Possible read error: a much larger clone is one base away. CDR1 is SNHLY, CDR2 FYNNEI, per germline. CDR3 length: 15 residues. The junction had 11 bases not matched to a gene; V was cut back by 10 bases and J by 4 bases. The entry originates in a study of blood T cells in healthy people across ages. Study observations and caveats: Naive T cell percentage strongly correlated with TCR beta diversity. One million T cells yielded diversity estimates that were considered underestimates.

Combining a sample-barcoded 5' primer with a J-beta primer mix, a second PCR ran for roughly 6 to 11 cycles. Every molecule of cDNA carried a tag from a template-switch adaptor with 12 random nucleotides. CDR3-containing paired-end reads numbered at least 3 million in each sample. TCRdb reprocessed the 5' RACE reads via MiXCR and lists one record per CDR3 protein. The profile covers under 850,000 distinct CDR3 sequences, with roughly 34% appearing a single time and 13% taken by the ten largest. The rearrangement links TRBV2 to TRBJ2-3; 10 bases are a match to TRBD1. The TCR comes from a man between 18 and 29 years old in good health. The sample was blood. CDR3 residues: CANTGDRGFSDTQYF. The CDR3 bases are TGTGCCAACACTGGGGACAGGGGTTTCTCAGATACGCAGTATTTT.